Included here is one T cell receptor (beta chain) sequence, with context. A multiplex PCR was run with 60 Vbeta primers and 13 Jbeta primers. Sequenced by immunoSEQ multiplex PCR; TCRdb stores in-frame clones only, minus some. The data show more than 100,000 clones, with over 65% seen just once and about 2.5% held by the top ten. The sample is drawn from a study of cytomegalovirus exposure and HLA in healthy donors. The V and J ends lost 5 bases and 3 bases respectively, with 16 bases between them. The CDR3 is 15 amino acids. Germline V gene lookup returns CDR1 SGHTA and CDR2 FQGNSA. The chain has TRBV7-2 and TRBJ1-1; D possibly corresponds to TRBD1 (5 bases). The source of this sequence is a woman in her 40s in good health and CMV-seropositive. The source material was PBMCs. In DNA, the CDR3 is TGTGCCAGCAGCCCCCTCGGAAAGGGGCACACTGAAGCTTTCTTT. It yields the protein CASSPLGKGHTEAFF. The full variable domain, its missing parts supplied by reference TRBV7-2 and TRBJ1-1, is GAGVSQSPSNKVTEKGKDVELRCDPISGHTALYWYRQSLGQGLEFLIYFQGNSAPDKSGLPSDRFSAERTGGSVSTLTIQRTQQEDSAVYLCASSPLGKGHTEAFFGQGTRLTVV.